These 8 T cell receptor beta chains were sequenced from one sample in a study of T cells in women clearing cervical HPV infection. Only in-frame clones appear in the TCRdb table, and some are missing; sequencing was by immunoSEQ multiplex PCR. Found here are tens of thousands of clones; the top ten clones hold approximately 6%. The sequencing sample was made of blood buffy coat. The receptors come from a woman aged 18 to 75 with a cervical HPV16 infection that either progressed to CIN3+ or cleared (not recorded which).

Remarks on this clone: The CDR3 goes on 3 residues after the read ends, and that part is filled in from the germline J gene. J is TRBJ1-1 and V is TRBV13; 8 positions agree with TRBD1. This CDR3 has 14 amino acids. CDR1 PRHDT and CDR2 FYEKMQ come from the germline V gene (reference sequence). The V segment lost 1 base and the J segment 6 bases; nucleotides outside the gene matches: 4. CDR3 sequence reads: CASSLEGQGPEAFF. The CDR3 bases that were read are TGTGCCAGCAGCTTAGAAGGACAGGGCCCTGAA.

Comments on this clone: The read ends 3 residues before the CDR3 terminus; that terminus is restored from the germline J gene. The rearrangement links TRBV20-1 to TRBJ1-6; TRBD1 agrees at 12 bases. The V gene end was trimmed by 3 bases and the J gene end by 6 bases; junction bases not matched to a gene: 0. CDR3 length: 14 amino acids. Per germline, CDR1 DFQATT and CDR2 SNEGSKA (reference sequence). The CDR3 DNA, read in part, is TGCAGTGCTAGGGGACAGGGGGCTAATTCACCC. It specifies CSARGQGANSP. The complete CDR3 reads CSARGQGANSPLHF.

A note on this clone: The read stops 3 residues short of the end of the CDR3; the missing end is completed from the germline J gene. The chain recombines TRBV19 with TRBJ1-1, with D unclear. Germline lookup yields CDR1 LNHDA and CDR2 SQIVND (reference sequence). The ends were cut back, 5 bases at V and 0 bases at J, with 13 bases in the middle. The CDR3 is made up of 15 amino acids. Here the CDR3 reads CASSAQLLMNTEAFF. Partial CDR3 DNA: TGTGCCAGTAGTGCGCAACTCTTAATGAACACTGAA.

With regard to this clone: The read finishes 3 residues shy of the CDR3 end, and the germline J gene is used to complete it. The chain recombines TRBV6-1 with TRBJ2-2; a weak D match, TRBD2 (6 bases). The CDR3 covers 15 residues. V lost 2 bases and J lost 6, with 13 bases in between. From germline, CDR1 is MNHNS and CDR2 SASEGT. The DNA read from the CDR3 is TGTGCCAGCAGTGAACAGGATGGAGGGTCCGGGGAG. Its translation is CASSEQDGGSGE. In full, the CDR3 reads CASSEQDGGSGELFF.

Notes on this clone: The sequence runs out 3 residues before the end of the CDR3; the remainder is reconstructed from the germline J gene. This chain connects TRBV11-1 to TRBJ1-6; D gene unclear. Germline V gene lookup returns CDR1 SGHAT and CDR2 FQDESV (reference sequence). The CDR3 length is 15 residues. V lost 1 base and J 9 bases, leaving 13 bases between the germline ends. The CDR3 bases that were read are TGTGCCAGCAGCTTAGTTGCCGGGGAGCGTTCACCC. This gives the protein CASSLVAGERSP. The complete CDR3 protein is CASSLVAGERSPLHF.

Comment on this clone: The read gets to within 3 residues of the CDR3 end, and the germline J gene fills in the rest. V and J are TRBV11-2 and TRBJ2-1; D not certain. The V gene lost 5 bases and the J gene lost 8 bases, with 7 bases spanning the gap. This CDR3 comprises 11 residues. The germline gives CDR1 SGHAT, CDR2 FQNNGV. The CDR3 DNA, read in part, is TGTGCCAGCAGCGTAGCCTATGAG. This translates into CASSVAYE. The entire CDR3 protein is CASSVAYEQFF.

Incomplete CDR3 DNA: TGTGCCAGCAGTTTATTGGCCCCGGAGACC. Translation gives CASSLLAPET. The whole CDR3 protein is CASSLLAPETQYF. The rearrangement joins TRBV28 to TRBJ2-5; D is uncertain. The CDR3 end lies 3 residues beyond the end of the read and is filled in from the germline J gene. This CDR3 is built from 13 residues. Per the germline V gene, CDR1 is MDHEN and CDR2 is SYDVKM. V shed 1 base and J shed 5 bases, with 8 bases lying between them.

On this clone itself: The CDR3 end falls 3 residues outside the read, so it is completed with the germline J gene. The chain has TRBV2 and TRBJ1-2; D gene ambiguous. CDR1 and CDR2 (germline): SNHLY, FYNNEI. V lost 4 bases and J 3 bases, leaving 9 bases between the germline ends. The CDR3 consists of 13 residues. The CDR3 DNA, read in part, is TGTGCCAGCAGTGGGGCAGTTTACTATGGC. It encodes CASSGAVYYG. The full-length CDR3 reads as CASSGAVYYGYTF. Full variable domain (rest looked up from reference TRBV2 and TRBJ1-2): EPEVTQTPSHQVTQMGQEVILRCVPISNHLYFYWYRQILGQKVEFLVSFYNNEISEKSEIFDDQFSVERPDGSNFTLKIRSTKLEDSAMYFCASSGAVYYGYTFGSGTRLTVV.